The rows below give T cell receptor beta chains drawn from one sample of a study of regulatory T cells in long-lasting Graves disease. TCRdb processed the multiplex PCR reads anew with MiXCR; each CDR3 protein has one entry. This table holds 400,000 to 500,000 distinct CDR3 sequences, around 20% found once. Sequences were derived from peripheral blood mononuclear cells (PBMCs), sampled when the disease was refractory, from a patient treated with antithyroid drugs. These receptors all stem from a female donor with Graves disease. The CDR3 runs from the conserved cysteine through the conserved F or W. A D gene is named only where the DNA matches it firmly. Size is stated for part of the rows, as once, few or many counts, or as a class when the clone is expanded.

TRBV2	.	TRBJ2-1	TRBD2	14	TGTGCCGGAGGTGGGACTAGCGGAGCCAATGAGCAGTTCTTC	CAGGGTSGANEQFF
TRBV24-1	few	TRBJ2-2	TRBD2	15	TGTGCCACATACGGGGGGGGGCTGAACACCGGGGAGCTGTTTTTT	CATYGGGLNTGELFF
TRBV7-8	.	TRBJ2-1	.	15	TGTGCCAGCAGCGCCGGACTAAATCGGGTCAATGAGCAGTTCTTC	CASSAGLNRVNEQFF
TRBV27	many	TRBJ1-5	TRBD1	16	TGTGCCAGCAGTTTATCTTTCGGGACAGGGGGCCAGCCCCAGCATTTT	CASSLSFGTGGQPQHF
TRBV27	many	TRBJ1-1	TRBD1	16	TGTGCCAGCAGTTTTCTACCGGGACAGCAGAACACTGAAGCTTTCTTT	CASSFLPGQQNTEAFF
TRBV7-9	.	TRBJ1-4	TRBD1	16	TGTGCCAGCAGCTTAGGCGCCGGGACAGCCGATGAAAAACTGTTTTTT	CASSLGAGTADEKLFF
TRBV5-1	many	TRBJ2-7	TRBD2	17	TGCGCCAGCAGCTTGGAATACGAGCGGGAGCGGACCTACGAGCAGTACTTC	CASSLEYERERTYEQYF
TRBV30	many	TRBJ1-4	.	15	TGTGCCTGGAGTGTAGGGTGGGGCAGTAATGAAAAACTGTTTTTT	CAWSVGWGSNEKLFF
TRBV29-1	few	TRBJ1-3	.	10	TGCCACGGTTCTGGAAACACCATATATTTT	CHGSGNTIYF
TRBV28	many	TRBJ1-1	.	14	TGTGCCAGCAGTTTAACAGCCCTGGGCACTGAAGCTTTCTTT	CASSLTALGTEAFF